This T cell receptor (beta chain) was sequenced during a study of vaccination and CD4 T cells after COVID-19. Study information: Two doses of either BNT162b2 or mRNA-1273 vaccine were given to participants. A CEFX pool, an HIV-1 Nef pool, or else no peptide went into the control cultures.

V was clipped by 6 bases and J by 2 bases, with 10 bases between them. Germline V CDR1 and CDR2: SNHLY, FYNNEI. The CDR3 contains 13 residues. Treatment specified: roughly 10-day PBMC culture with coronavirus spike peptide pools or control peptides (ViraFEST assay). Following expansion of antigen-specific T cells with peptide pools, ViraFEST then sequenced TCRs. Of note for this clonotype: As yet, its antigen is unknown.

Cultured CD4+ T-cell DNA underwent Oncomine TCR Beta short-read sequencing. TCRdb passed the PCR reads through MiXCR, listing each CDR3 protein once. The sample lists more than 10,000 distinct CDR3 sequences, about three fifths seen once, with around 20% in the top ten. This sequence originates from a human donor with COVID-19. The rearrangement joins TRBV2 to TRBJ1-2, with a tentative D call TRBD1 (5 bases). Source: cultured CD4+ T cells from blood, taken after SARS-CoV-2 vaccination. The CDR3 loop reads CASRGRLNYGYTF. CDR3 sequence (DNA): TGTGCCAGCAGGGGGCGCCTGAACTATGGCTACACCTTC.